The 27 T cell receptor beta chains below were found in one sample sequenced in a study of cytomegalovirus exposure and HLA in healthy donors. Use of 60 Vbeta and 13 Jbeta primers characterized the PCR. Generated by immunoSEQ multiplex PCR, the TCRdb table keeps only in-frame clones and is missing some. The table counts roughly 64,000 clones; 3.6% lies in the top ten. Sequenced material: PBMCs. The receptors were gathered from a woman between 18 and 30 years old in good health and CMV-seronegative.

V gene TRBV5-6 combines with J gene TRBJ1-1; 8 bases align to TRBD1. Trimming took 2 bases from V and 13 from J; bases not matched to a gene: 7. The CDR3 is 12 residues long. Per germline, CDR1 SGHDT and CDR2 YYEEEE. The CDR3 DNA reads TGTGCCAGCAGCTTTGGGACAGGTGGAGATTTCTTT. Its translation is CASSFGTGGDFF.

V and J are TRBV4-1 and TRBJ2-1; TRBD2 aligns across 8 bases. V lost 0 bases to trimming and J lost 2 bases; unmatched junction nucleotides: 6. Germline CDR1 MGHRA, CDR2 YSYEKL. This CDR3 has 17 amino acids. The CDR3 reads CASSQDTSGGPYNEQFF. The CDR3 DNA reads TGCGCCAGCAGCCAAGATACCAGCGGGGGACCCTACAATGAGCAGTTCTTC.

CDR3 bases: TGTGCCAGCAGCTTAGGGGCTGGCTACACCTTC. It codes for CASSLGAGYTF. J is TRBJ1-2 and V is TRBV7-9; D unclear. Germline-derived CDR1 and CDR2 are SEHNR and FQNEAQ (reference sequence). Trimming took off 1 base at V and 7 bases at J, with 4 bases between the two ends. This CDR3 is 11 amino acids long. The full variable domain, in which reference TRBV7-9 and TRBJ1-2 provide the parts outside the CDR3, is DTGVSQNPRHKITKRGQNVTFRCDPISEHNRLYWYRQTLGQGPEFLTYFQNEAQLEKSRLLSDRFSAERPKGSFSTLEIQRTEQGDSAMYLCASSLGAGYTFGSGTRLTVV.

In the case of this clone: Relative to the germline gene, one junction end is altered; a read error may explain this. V and J are TRBV7-9 and TRBJ1-2; no firm D call. CDR1 is SEHNR and CDR2 is FQNEAQ in the germline V gene (reference sequence). The CDR3 contains 11 residues. CDR3: CARSLAEGAHF. Written as DNA, the CDR3 is TGTGCCAGAAGCTTAGCGGAAGGAGCCCACTTC.

The chain employs TRBV6-5 and TRBJ2-1; D may be TRBD2 (5 bases). With 6 bases removed from V and 0 bases from J, the gap between germline ends came to 12 bases. CDR1 MNHEY and CDR2 SVGAGI come from the germline V gene. This CDR3 comprises 15 residues. CDR3 protein: CASRSGESSYNEQFF. DNA of the CDR3: TGTGCCAGCAGGTCCGGGGAAAGCTCCTACAATGAGCAGTTCTTC.

This chain joins TRBV30 and TRBJ1-1; D not certain. Between the trimmed V and J ends, which lost 4 bases and 5 bases, there was a span of 20 bases. Looked up from germline, CDR1 is GTSNPN and CDR2 is SVGIG (reference sequence). There are 15 residues in the CDR3. The CDR3 loop is CAWTPPPTGRTEAFF. The CDR3 DNA is TGTGCCTGGACCCCACCCCCCACGGGGAGGACTGAAGCTTTCTTT.

The chain couples TRBV30 to TRBJ2-7, with TRBD2 as a possible D gene (6 bases). The CDR3 runs 17 residues. With 5 bases removed from V and 2 bases from J, the gap between germline ends came to 25 bases. Germline V gives CDR1 GTSNPN, CDR2 SVGIG (reference sequence). The CDR3 nucleotides are TGTGCCTGGCGAACCTCCCTTGGGTCGCGGGGCGCCTACGAGCAGTACTTC. This codes for CAWRTSLGSRGAYEQYF.

The chain combines TRBV28 with TRBJ2-1; TRBD2 aligns across 10 bases. CDR3 size: 15 residues. With V trimmed by 8 bases and J by 5 bases, 9 bases remained unmatched. CDR1 is MDHEN and CDR2 is SYDVKM in the germline V gene. The CDR3 sequence is CASFSGGRVHNEQFF. The CDR3, as DNA: TGTGCCAGCTTTAGCGGGGGGAGGGTTCACAATGAGCAGTTCTTC.

This chain uses TRBV6-5 with TRBJ1-4; TRBD1 might be the D (6 bases). The CDR3 runs 14 residues. CDR1 and CDR2 (germline): MNHEY, SVGAGI. Trimming removed 6 bases from V and 7 bases from J, with 15 bases in between. CDR3 coding DNA: TGTGCCAGCAGATTCCAACAGGGAATTGAAAAACTGTTTTTT. Amino acids: CASRFQQGIEKLFF.

This chain links TRBV11-3 with TRBJ2-2, with D possibly TRBD2 on 6 matching bases. CDR1 is SGHNT and CDR2 is YENEEA in the germline V gene. The ends were cut back, 1 base at V and 4 bases at J, with 13 bases in the middle. The CDR3 length is 16 residues. The CDR3 sequence: CASSLVGLLSTGELFF. DNA for the CDR3: TGTGCCAGCAGCTTAGTGGGACTCCTCTCCACCGGGGAGCTGTTTTTT.

This chain uses TRBV11-3 with TRBJ2-7, with unresolved D. Germline loops: CDR1 SGHNT, CDR2 YENEEA. The CDR3 has 13 residues. The V end lost 5 bases, the J end lost 3 bases, and 11 bases lay between the germline ends. The CDR3 DNA sequence: TGTGCCAGCAGCCCATCACAGAACTACGAGCAGTACTTC. Translation: CASSPSQNYEQYF.

This chain links TRBV7-9 with TRBJ2-7; D uncertain. V dropped 3 bases and J dropped 3 bases, with 9 bases sitting between them. CDR3 size: 13 residues. Germline assignment: CDR1 SEHNR and CDR2 FQNEAQ (reference sequence). CDR3 sequence reads: CASSFEESYEQYF. CDR3 nucleotides: TGTGCCAGCAGCTTTGAAGAGAGCTACGAGCAGTACTTC. The variable domain in full, completed from reference TRBV7-9 and TRBJ2-7, reads DTGVSQNPRHKITKRGQNVTFRCDPISEHNRLYWYRQTLGQGPEFLTYFQNEAQLEKSRLLSDRFSAERPKGSFSTLEIQRTEQGDSAMYLCASSFEESYEQYFGPGTRLTVT.

The chain combines TRBV5-1 with TRBJ2-3; TRBD2 matches 7 bases. CDR1 is SGHRS, CDR2 YFSETQ, per germline. With 4 bases clipped from V and 2 bases from J, the junction kept 7 bases outside the gene matches. The length of the CDR3 is 15 residues. CDR3 in DNA: TGCGCCAGCAGCGCGCTAGCGGCTGACACAGATACGCAGTATTTT. It translates to CASSALAADTDTQYF.

The rearrangement joins TRBV11-3 to TRBJ2-1, with unresolved D. The V gene lost 0 bases and the J gene lost 2 bases, with 5 bases spanning the gap. This CDR3 is built from 14 residues. CDR1 is SGHNT and CDR2 is YENEEA in the germline V gene. CDR3 in DNA: TGTGCCAGCAGCTTAGATCTAACCTACAATGAGCAGTTCTTC. As protein: CASSLDLTYNEQFF.

The chain couples TRBV30 to TRBJ2-1; tentatively, D is TRBD2 (6 bases). Germline CDR1 reads GTSNPN; CDR2 reads SVGIG (reference sequence). Deletions cut 5 bases from V and 8 bases from J, with 10 bases between. This CDR3 contains 11 residues. CDR3 nucleotides: TGTGCCTGGGGAACTAGCTATGAGCAGTTCTTC. Translated, it gives CAWGTSYEQFF.

The V and J genes are TRBV9 and TRBJ2-2; TRBD2 agrees at 7 bases. Trimming took 3 bases from V and 0 from J; bases not matched to a gene: 2. The length of the CDR3 is 15 residues. The germline V gene has CDR1 SGDLS and CDR2 YYNGEE. The CDR3 nucleotides read TGTGCCAGCAGCGCCGGGACTACGAACACCGGGGAGCTGTTTTTT. It is translated as CASSAGTTNTGELFF. Full variable domain (missing parts from reference TRBV9 and TRBJ2-2): DSGVTQTPKHLITATGQRVTLRCSPRSGDLSVYWYQQSLDQGLQFLIQYYNGEERAKGNILERFSAQQFPDLHSELNLSSLELGDSALYFCASSAGTTNTGELFFGEGSRLTVL.

V and J are TRBV4-1 and TRBJ2-1; a possible D gene is TRBD2 (6 bases). Trimming removed 6 bases from V and 10 bases from J, with 22 bases in between. This CDR3 comprises 15 residues. The V gene's germline CDR1 is MGHRA and CDR2 YSYEKL. CDR3 DNA: TGCGCCAGCAGTCCTCCCGGAACTAGCCGATGGGAGCAGTTCTTC. This codes for CASSPPGTSRWEQFF.

The chain couples TRBV5-4 to TRBJ2-5, with 8 bases identical to TRBD1. The CDR3 covers 15 residues. Trimming took 4 bases from V and 2 from J; bases not matched to a gene: 7. Germline V CDR1 and CDR2: SGHNT, YYREEE (reference sequence). The CDR3: CASSRTGTYQETQYF. The CDR3 region has the DNA TGTGCCAGCAGCCGGACAGGGACTTATCAAGAGACCCAGTACTTC.

CDR3 amino acids: CAWSPPDRPNTEAFF. The DNA of the CDR3 is TGTGCCTGGAGTCCACCAGACAGGCCGAACACTGAAGCTTTCTTT. The genes are TRBV30 and TRBJ1-1; tentatively, D is TRBD1 (6 bases). Germline loops: CDR1 GTSNPN, CDR2 SVGIG (reference sequence). This CDR3 contains 15 residues. Trimming pared 2 bases from V and 1 base from J, leaving 14 bases between. The entire variable domain, with the rest obtained from reference TRBV30 and TRBJ1-1, is as follows: SQTIHQWPATLVQPVGSPLSLECTVEGTSNPNLYWYRQAAGRGLQLLFYSVGIGQISSEVPQNLSASRPQDRQFILSSKKLLLSDSGFYLCAWSPPDRPNTEAFFGQGTRLTVV.

The DNA of the CDR3 is TGTGCCACCGCCCCAGGGAAGAACACTGAAGCTTTCTTT. Translating gives CATAPGKNTEAFF. V is TRBV15 and J is TRBJ1-1; possibly TRBD1 for D (5 bases). The CDR3 spans 13 residues. The germline gives CDR1 LNHNV, CDR2 YYDKDF (reference sequence). V was clipped by 8 bases and J by 1 base, with 11 bases between them.

The chain joins TRBV25-1 to TRBJ1-6, with D perhaps TRBD1 (6 bases). V lost 4 bases and J lost 8, with 24 bases in between. This CDR3 has 18 amino acids. The germline CDR1 and CDR2 sequences are MGHDK and SYGVNS. The CDR3 region has the DNA TGTGCCAGCAGTGCTCCCTACAGGGAGCGGGGATGGGATTCACCCCTCCACTTT. This encodes CASSAPYRERGWDSPLHF.

The V gene is TRBV19, the J gene TRBJ1-5, with unresolved D. Trimming took off 2 bases at V and 0 bases at J, with 5 bases between the two ends. The CDR3 loop spans 14 amino acids. CDR1 and CDR2 from the germline V gene are LNHDA and SQIVND (reference sequence). CDR3 in DNA: TGTGCCAGTAGTATATTCAGTAGCAATCAGCCCCAGCATTTT. This codes for CASSIFSSNQPQHF.

This sequence joins TRBV7-3 and TRBJ2-1; 11 nucleotides line up with TRBD2. CDR1 and CDR2 from the germline V gene are SGHTA and FQGTGA. The CDR3 is 19 residues long. V lost 1 base, J lost 0 bases, and 8 bases stayed unmatched. CDR3 in DNA: TGTGCCAGCAGCTTAAGCCCTGGGACTAGCGGTGCCTCCTACAATGAGCAGTTCTTC. It encodes CASSLSPGTSGASYNEQFF.

This chain connects TRBV30 to TRBJ1-2, with 8 bases identical to TRBD1. The CDR3 has 17 residues. The junction had 14 bases not matched to a gene; V was cut back by 3 bases and J by 2 bases. Germline assignment: CDR1 GTSNPN and CDR2 SVGIG (reference sequence). CDR3 region: CAWRGNTGTGINYGYTF. The DNA for the CDR3 is TGTGCCTGGAGGGGCAACACCGGGACAGGCATCAACTATGGCTACACCTTC.

V and J are TRBV9 and TRBJ2-2; D possibly corresponds to TRBD2 (5 bases). The germline V gene has CDR1 SGDLS and CDR2 YYNGEE. CDR3 size: 12 residues. V shed 5 bases and J shed 7 bases, with 9 bases lying between them. CDR3 nucleotide sequence: TGTGCCAGCAGACATCGGGACGGGGAGCTGTTTTTT. Translation gives CASRHRDGELFF.

This chain connects TRBV11-3 to TRBJ2-5, with 10 positions matching TRBD2. The CDR3 contains 16 residues. Losses at the gene ends were 5 bases for V and 2 bases for J; bases not matched to a gene: 8. CDR1 SGHNT and CDR2 YENEEA come from the germline V gene. For the CDR3, the DNA is TGTGCCAGCAGCCCCGCGGGACTAGCGACACAAGAGACCCAGTACTTC. Its protein product is CASSPAGLATQETQYF.

This chain links TRBV30 with TRBJ1-2; 7 bases are a match to TRBD1. The CDR3 runs 17 residues. Germline loops: CDR1 GTSNPN, CDR2 SVGIG (reference sequence). After removal of 3 bases from V and 4 bases from J, the junction contained 17 bases not matched to a gene. CDR3 DNA: TGTGCCTGGAGCCTACCGGGACAGAGGCACCTCCTCTATGGCTACACCTTC. Residues: CAWSLPGQRHLLYGYTF.